The present entry profiles one T cell receptor (beta chain) with its context. Its antigen is still unknown. Assay: immunoSEQ multiplex PCR; the TCRdb copy retains only in-frame clones and omits some. The sample includes around 1.1 million clones, about 84% of them seen just once. Both subsets, CD45RA+ naive and CD45RA-negative memory, were split from the CD4+ cells. The data were taken from a study of shared clonotypes between healthy human individuals. Overall study results and limits: The naive CD4 repertoires of a few donors were compared, and around 5.1% of clonotypes were shared.

The V gene lost 3 bases and the J gene lost 4 bases, with 8 bases spanning the gap. The CDR3 is 13 residues long. Germline-derived CDR1 and CDR2 are SGHTA and FQGNSA. This chain links TRBV7-2 with TRBJ2-3; D is unresolved. The TCR originated in a man aged 18 to 35 in good health. Some clones in this sample may be carry-over from other donors' samples. Material for sequencing was memory CD4+ T cells from PBMCs. This sample's subset: CD45RA-negative fraction. CDR3 loop: CASSFPGSDTQYF. As DNA, the CDR3 is TGTGCCAGCAGCTTTCCCGGGTCAGATACGCAGTATTTT.